Included here is one TCR beta chain sequence, with context. The antigen is undetermined. With 60 Vbeta and 13 Jbeta primers, the PCR was carried out. Sequencing used immunoSEQ multiplex PCR; TCRdb keeps in-frame clones, though not all of them. The table has 89,000 or so clones, more than 60% seen once; the top ten hold over 9.5%. This specimen belongs to a study of cytomegalovirus exposure and HLA in healthy donors. The CDR3 is 14 amino acids. The ends were cut back, 0 bases at V and 2 bases at J, with 8 bases in the middle. Germline V lookup: CDR1 SGDLS, CDR2 YYNGEE. Participants comprised healthy donors of bone marrow. Study-level findings and limits: Clonal expansion was found to be greater in HLA-associated TCR beta chains than in equally common others in a later analysis. Sequences of the TCR beta chain were said to predict the HLA-A and HLA-B alleles of most subjects accurately.

This receptor was identified in a man aged 18 to 29 in good health and CMV-seropositive. The specimen was PBMCs. This sequence joins TRBV9 and TRBJ2-5; D may be TRBD2 (5 bases). CDR3 coding DNA: TGTGCCAGCAGCGTAGAAGGAGGTCAAGAGACCCAGTACTTC. It is translated as CASSVEGGQETQYF.